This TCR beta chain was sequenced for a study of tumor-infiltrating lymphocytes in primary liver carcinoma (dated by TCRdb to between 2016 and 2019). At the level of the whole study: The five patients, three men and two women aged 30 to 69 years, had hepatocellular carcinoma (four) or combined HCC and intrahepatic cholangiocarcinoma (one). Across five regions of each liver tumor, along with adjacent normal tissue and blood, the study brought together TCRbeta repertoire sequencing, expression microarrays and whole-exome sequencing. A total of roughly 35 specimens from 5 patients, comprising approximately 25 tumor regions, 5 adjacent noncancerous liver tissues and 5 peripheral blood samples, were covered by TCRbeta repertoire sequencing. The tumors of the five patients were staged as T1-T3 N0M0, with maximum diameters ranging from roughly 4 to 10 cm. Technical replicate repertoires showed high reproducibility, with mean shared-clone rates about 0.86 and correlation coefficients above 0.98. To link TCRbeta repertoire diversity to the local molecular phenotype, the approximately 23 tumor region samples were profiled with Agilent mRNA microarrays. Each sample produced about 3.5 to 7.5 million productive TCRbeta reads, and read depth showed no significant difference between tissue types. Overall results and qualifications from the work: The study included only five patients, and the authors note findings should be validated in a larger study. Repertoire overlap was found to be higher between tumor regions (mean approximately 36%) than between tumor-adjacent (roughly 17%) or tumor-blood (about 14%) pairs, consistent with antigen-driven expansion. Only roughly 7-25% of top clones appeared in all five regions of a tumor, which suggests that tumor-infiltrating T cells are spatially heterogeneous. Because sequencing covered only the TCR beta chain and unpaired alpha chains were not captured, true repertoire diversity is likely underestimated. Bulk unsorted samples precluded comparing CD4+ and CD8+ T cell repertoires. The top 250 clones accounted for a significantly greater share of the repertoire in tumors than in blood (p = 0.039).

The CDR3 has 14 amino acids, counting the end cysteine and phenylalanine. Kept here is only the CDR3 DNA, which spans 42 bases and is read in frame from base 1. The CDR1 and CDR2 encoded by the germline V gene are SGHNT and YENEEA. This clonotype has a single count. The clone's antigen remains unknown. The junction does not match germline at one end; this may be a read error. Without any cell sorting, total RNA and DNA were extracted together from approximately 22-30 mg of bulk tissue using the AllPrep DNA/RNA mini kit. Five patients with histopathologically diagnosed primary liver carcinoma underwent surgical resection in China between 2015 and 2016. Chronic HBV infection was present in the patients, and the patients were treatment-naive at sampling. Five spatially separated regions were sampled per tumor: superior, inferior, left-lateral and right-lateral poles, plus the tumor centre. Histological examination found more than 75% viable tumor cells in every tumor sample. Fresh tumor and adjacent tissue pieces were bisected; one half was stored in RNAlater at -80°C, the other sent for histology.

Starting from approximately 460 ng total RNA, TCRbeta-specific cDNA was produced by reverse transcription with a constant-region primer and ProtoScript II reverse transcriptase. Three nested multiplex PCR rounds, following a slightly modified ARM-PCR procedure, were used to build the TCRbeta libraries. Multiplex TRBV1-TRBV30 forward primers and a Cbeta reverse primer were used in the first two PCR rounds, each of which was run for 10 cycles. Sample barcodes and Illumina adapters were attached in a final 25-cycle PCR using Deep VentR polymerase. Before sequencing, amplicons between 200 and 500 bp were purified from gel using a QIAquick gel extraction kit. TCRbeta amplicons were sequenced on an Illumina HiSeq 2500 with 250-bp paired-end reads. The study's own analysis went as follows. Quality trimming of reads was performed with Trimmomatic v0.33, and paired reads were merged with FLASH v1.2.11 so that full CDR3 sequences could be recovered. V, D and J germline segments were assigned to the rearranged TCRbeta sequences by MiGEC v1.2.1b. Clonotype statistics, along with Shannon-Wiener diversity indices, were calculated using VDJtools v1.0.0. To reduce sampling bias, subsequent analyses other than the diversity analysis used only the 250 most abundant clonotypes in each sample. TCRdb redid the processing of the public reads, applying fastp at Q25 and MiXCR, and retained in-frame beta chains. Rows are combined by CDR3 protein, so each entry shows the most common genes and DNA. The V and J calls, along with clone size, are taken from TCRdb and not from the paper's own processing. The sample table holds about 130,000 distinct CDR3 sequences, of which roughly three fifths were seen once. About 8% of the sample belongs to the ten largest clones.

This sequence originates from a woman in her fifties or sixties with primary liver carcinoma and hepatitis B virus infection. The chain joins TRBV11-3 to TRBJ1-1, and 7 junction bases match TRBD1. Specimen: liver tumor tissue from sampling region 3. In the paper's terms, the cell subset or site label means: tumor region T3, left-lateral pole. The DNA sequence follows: TGTGCCAGTAGCTCAGGGGGTTTTCTGGTTGAAGCTTTCTTT. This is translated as CASSSGGFLVEAFF.